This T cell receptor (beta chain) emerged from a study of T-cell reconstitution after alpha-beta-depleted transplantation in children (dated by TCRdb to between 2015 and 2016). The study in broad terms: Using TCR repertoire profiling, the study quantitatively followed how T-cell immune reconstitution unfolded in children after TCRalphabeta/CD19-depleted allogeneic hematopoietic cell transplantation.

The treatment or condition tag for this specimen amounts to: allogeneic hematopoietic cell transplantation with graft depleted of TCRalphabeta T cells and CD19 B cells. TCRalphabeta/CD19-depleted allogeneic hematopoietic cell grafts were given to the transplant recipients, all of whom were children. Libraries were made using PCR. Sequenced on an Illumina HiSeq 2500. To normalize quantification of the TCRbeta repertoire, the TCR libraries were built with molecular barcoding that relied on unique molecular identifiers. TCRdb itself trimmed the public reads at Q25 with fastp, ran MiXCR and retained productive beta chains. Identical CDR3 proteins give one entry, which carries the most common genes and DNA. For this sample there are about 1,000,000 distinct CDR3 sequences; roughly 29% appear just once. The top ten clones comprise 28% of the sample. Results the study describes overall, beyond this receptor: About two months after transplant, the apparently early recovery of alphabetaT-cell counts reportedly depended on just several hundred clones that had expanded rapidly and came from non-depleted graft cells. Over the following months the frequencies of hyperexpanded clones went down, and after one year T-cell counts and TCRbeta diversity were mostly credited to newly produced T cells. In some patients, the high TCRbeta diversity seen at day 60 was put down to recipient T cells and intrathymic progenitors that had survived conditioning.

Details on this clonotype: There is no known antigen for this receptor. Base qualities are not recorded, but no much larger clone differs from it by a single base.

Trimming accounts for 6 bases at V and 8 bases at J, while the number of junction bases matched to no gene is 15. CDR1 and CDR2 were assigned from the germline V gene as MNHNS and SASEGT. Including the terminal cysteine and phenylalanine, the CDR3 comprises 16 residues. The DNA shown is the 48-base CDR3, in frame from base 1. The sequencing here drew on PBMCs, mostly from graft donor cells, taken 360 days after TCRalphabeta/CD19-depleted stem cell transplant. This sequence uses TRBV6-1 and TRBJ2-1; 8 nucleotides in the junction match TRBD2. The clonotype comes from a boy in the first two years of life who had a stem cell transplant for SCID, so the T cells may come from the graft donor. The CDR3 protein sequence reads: CASSRTSPAWGHEQFF. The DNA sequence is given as TGTGCCAGCAGCCGGACTAGCCCCGCCTGGGGACATGAGCAGTTCTTC.